This T cell receptor beta chain emerged from a study of breast tumors, draining lymph nodes, adjacent tissues. General study points: The lymph node origin of tumor T cells was framed as consistent with a hypothesis, not demonstrated.

The V gene end was trimmed by 5 bases and the J gene end by 0 bases; junction bases not matched to a gene: 3. CDR1 is ENHRY and CDR2 is SYGVKD in the germline V gene. This CDR3 has 15 residues. TCRdb called the multiplex PCR reads again in MiXCR, with one record for every CDR3 protein. The sample has about 230,000 distinct CDR3 sequences, approximately 30% seen once; the top ten hold more than 1.3%. Samples came from axillary lymph nodes draining the breast cancer. The sample holds many counts of this clonotype. Its antigen is still unknown. This chain joins TRBV10-3 and TRBJ2-4, with 8 bases identical to TRBD1. The source of this sequence is a female donor with breast cancer. Some clones in this sample may be carry-over from other donors' samples. Sequencing was done on a sample of axillary lymph node tissue. The CDR3 reads CAISQDREAKNIQYF. CDR3 sequence (DNA): TGTGCCATCAGTCAGGACAGGGAAGCCAAAAACATTCAGTACTTC.